The 18 T cell receptor beta chains reported below all come from one sample, sequenced in a study of shared clonotypes between healthy human individuals. Sequencing was performed with immunoSEQ multiplex PCR; in TCRdb, only in-frame clones are kept and a portion is missing. The table lists 2.5 million or so clones, around 90% of them singletons. The sequenced material came from naive CD4+ T cells sorted from blood. Subset given: CD45RA+ positively selected. The receptor set was obtained from a man in his late teens or twenties in good health.

This clone has only one observation. The gene calls are TRBV5-1 and TRBJ2-3; D uncertain. Between the trimmed V and J ends, which lost 2 bases and 2 bases, there was a span of 12 bases. Germline V gives CDR1 SGHRS, CDR2 YFSETQ. This CDR3 contains 15 residues. The CDR3 here is CASSFDSANTDTQYF. The CDR3 DNA reads as TGCGCCAGCAGCTTCGATTCAGCAAACACAGATACGCAGTATTTT.

This clone was detected once. The chain is built from TRBV5-4 and TRBJ2-3; D is unresolved. CDR3 length equals 15 residues. Deletions cut 4 bases from V and 6 bases from J, with 18 bases between. Germline assignment: CDR1 SGHNT and CDR2 YYREEE (reference sequence). The CDR3 loop reads CASSPIRLNSDTQYF. DNA of the CDR3: TGTGCCAGCAGCCCAATTAGACTCAACTCGGATACGCAGTATTTT.

This chain links TRBV6-6 with TRBJ2-5; D is unclear. This CDR3 spans 13 amino acids. Germline CDR1 and CDR2: MNHNY and SVGAGI (reference sequence). V dropped 6 bases and J dropped 1 base, with 9 bases sitting between them. CDR3 sequence (DNA): TGTGCCAGCAGGAACACGGGCCAAGAGACCCAGTACTTC. Encoded protein: CASRNTGQETQYF.

The chain recombines TRBV10-3 with TRBJ1-5; D unresolved. CDR1 and CDR2 from the germline V gene are ENHRY and SYGVKD. The CDR3 totals 16 residues. Trimming pared 0 bases from V and 2 bases from J, leaving 11 bases between. The CDR3 sequence: CAISESGKMGNQPQHF. The DNA of the CDR3 is TGTGCCATCAGTGAGTCGGGGAAGATGGGCAATCAGCCCCAGCATTTT.

The J gene is TRBJ1-2, the V gene TRBV5-1; 8 positions agree with TRBD1. Germline assignment: CDR1 SGHRS and CDR2 YFSETQ. V lost 5 bases to trimming and J lost 0 bases; unmatched junction nucleotides: 6. This CDR3 is built from 15 residues. The CDR3 reads CASSDRDRSNYGYTF. The CDR3 region has the DNA TGCGCCAGCAGTGACCGGGACAGGTCTAACTATGGCTACACCTTC.

The chain couples TRBV19 to TRBJ2-7, with D perhaps TRBD2 (6 bases). V was cut by 9 bases and J by 5 bases, with 32 bases left in between. CDR3 size: 18 residues. Germline-derived CDR1 and CDR2 are LNHDA and SQIVND (reference sequence). This CDR3 is CASSRRERSAGLGDEQYF. Here the CDR3 DNA reads TGTGCCAGCAGTCGTCGGGAGCGTTCAGCTGGCCTGGGGGACGAGCAGTACTTC.

This clone was seen once. The rearrangement uses TRBV29-1 and TRBJ2-5, with D tentatively TRBD2 (5 bases). The CDR3 has 11 amino acids. Germline V gene data show CDR1 as SQVTM and CDR2 as ANQGSEA. V lost 7 bases and J lost 4, with 10 bases in between. The CDR3 spells CSAGNPETQYF. The CDR3 bases are TGCAGCGCCGGGAATCCAGAGACCCAGTACTTC. Complete variable domain (other parts from reference TRBV29-1 and TRBJ2-5): SAVISQKPSRDICQRGTSLTIQCQVDSQVTMMFWYRQQPGQSLTLIATANQGSEATYESGFVIDKFPISRPNLTFSTLTVSNMSPEDSSIYLCSAGNPETQYFGPGTRLLVL.

The V gene is TRBV10-1, the J gene TRBJ2-4, with a weak D call TRBD2 (5 bases). With 0 bases removed from V and 7 bases from J, the gap between germline ends came to 7 bases. There are 13 residues in the CDR3. The germline gives CDR1 WNHNN, CDR2 SYGVQD (reference sequence). The CDR3 loop reads CASSESERNIQYF. The CDR3 region has the DNA TGCGCCAGCAGTGAGTCGGAGCGGAACATTCAGTACTTC.

The chain links TRBV23-1 to TRBJ1-6; no firm D call. TRBV23-1 is an ORF, with its function uncertain. The CDR3 contains 18 residues. The V end was cut by 4 bases, the J end by 5 bases, with 21 bases between. The CDR3 protein is CASSRPGGGLFHNSPLHF. The DNA for the CDR3 is TGCGCCAGCAGTCGACCAGGCGGCGGATTGTTCCATAATTCACCCCTCCACTTT.

This clone was found a few times. The chain links TRBV7-9 to TRBJ1-5; tentatively, D is TRBD1 (6 bases). Germline loops: CDR1 SEHNR, CDR2 FQNEAQ (reference sequence). Deletions cut 3 bases from V and 6 bases from J, with 9 bases between. CDR3 length: 13 amino acids. CDR3 sequence reads: CASSLKGGQPQHF. The CDR3 DNA follows: TGTGCCAGCAGCTTGAAAGGGGGTCAGCCCCAGCATTTT.

The chain links TRBV2 to TRBJ2-5; 12 bases are a match to TRBD2. Per germline, CDR1 SNHLY and CDR2 FYNNEI. After removal of 7 bases from V and 6 bases from J, the junction contained 9 bases not matched to a gene. The CDR3 spans 15 residues. The CDR3 loop reads CASTPTSGSGKTQYF. The CDR3 DNA is TGTGCCAGCACCCCGACTAGCGGGAGTGGAAAGACCCAGTACTTC.

The gene calls are TRBV7-2 and TRBJ1-3; the match to TRBD1 covers 7 bases. V lost 5 bases and J lost 0; bases outside the gene matches: 10. CDR3 length: 17 residues. CDR1 is SGHTA, CDR2 FQGNSA, per germline. The CDR3 is CASSPAGTAISGNTIYF. In DNA, the CDR3 is TGTGCCAGCAGCCCCGCCGGGACAGCCATCTCTGGAAACACCATATATTTT.

The J gene is TRBJ2-3, the V gene TRBV2; D call uncertain. CDR1 is SNHLY and CDR2 is FYNNEI in the germline V gene. Trimming removed 3 bases from V and 2 bases from J, with 12 bases in between. CDR3 length equals 15 residues. CDR3 protein: CASSDRPIATDTQYF. The CDR3 DNA is TGTGCCAGCAGTGACCGCCCCATCGCCACAGATACGCAGTATTTT.

The CDR3 coding sequence is TGCAGCGTTATCCCCTCCCGAGCGCACGCCTACGAGCAGTACTTC. It translates to CSVIPSRAHAYEQYF. The chain carries TRBV29-1 and TRBJ2-7; the D is unclear. CDR1 is SQVTM and CDR2 is ANQGSEA in the germline V gene. The CDR3 loop spans 15 amino acids. Trimming took off 5 bases at V and 2 bases at J, with 19 bases between the two ends.

This chain links TRBV15 with TRBJ1-1; D may be TRBD1 (6 bases). V was pared by 5 bases and J by 3 bases, with 10 bases between. This CDR3 has 13 amino acids. Germline loops: CDR1 LNHNV, CDR2 YYDKDF (reference sequence). The CDR3 DNA sequence: TGTGCCACCAGCGCATACAGGGACACTGAAGCTTTCTTT. It yields the protein CATSAYRDTEAFF.

The chain uses TRBV7-2 and TRBJ2-1; unclear D gene. The CDR3 is 19 residues long. V was shortened by 3 bases and J by 0 bases, with 21 bases between the two germline ends. From germline, CDR1 is SGHTA and CDR2 FQGNSA. This CDR3 is CASSFPKDRSPSSYNEQFF. As DNA, the CDR3 is TGTGCCAGCAGCTTCCCGAAAGACCGAAGCCCGAGCTCCTACAATGAGCAGTTCTTC.

This sequence joins TRBV7-2 and TRBJ1-1; D is unclear. The CDR3 contains 13 residues. The germline gives CDR1 SGHTA, CDR2 FQGNSA. Between the trimmed V and J ends, which lost 5 bases and 8 bases, there was a span of 15 bases. The CDR3 region has the DNA TGTGCCAGCAGCCAGTCTCGGGAGCTAGAAGCTTTCTTT. Encoded protein: CASSQSRELEAFF. Filled out from reference TRBV7-2 and TRBJ1-1, the complete variable domain reads GAGVSQSPSNKVTEKGKDVELRCDPISGHTALYWYRQSLGQGLEFLIYFQGNSAPDKSGLPSDRFSAERTGGSVSTLTIQRTQQEDSAVYLCASSQSRELEAFFGQGTRLTVV.

The V and J genes are TRBV5-4 and TRBJ2-1, with 10 positions matching TRBD2. There are 15 residues in the CDR3. The germline V gene has CDR1 SGHNT and CDR2 YYREEE (reference sequence). Losses at the gene ends were 1 base for V and 5 bases for J; bases not matched to a gene: 3. CDR3 sequence reads: CASSLSSGGHNEQFF. DNA of the CDR3: TGTGCCAGCAGCTTGTCTAGCGGGGGCCACAATGAGCAGTTCTTC.